Listed here are 5 T cell receptor beta chains from one sample, sequenced in a study of T cells in Graves' hyperthyroidism and ophthalmopathy. RNA transcripts served as the template for amplifying TCR beta CDR3 regions. The TCR CDR3 first-round RT-PCR relied on the HTBI primer set. MiXCR was run by TCRdb on the multiplex PCR reads, yielding one entry per CDR3 protein. The sample consists of 550,000 to 650,000 distinct CDR3 sequences, about 15% of them appearing once. Sequencing used blood. Every receptor here comes from a young woman with Graves' hyperthyroidism that later progressed to Graves' ophthalmopathy.

The chain combines TRBV4-1 with TRBJ2-5; 7 bases agree with TRBD2. The length of the CDR3 is 15 residues. Trimming at V came to 1 base and at J to 4 bases, leaving 6 bases not matched to a gene. Germline values: CDR1 MGHRA, CDR2 YSYEKL. The CDR3 sequence is CASSQGQAGLETQYF. CDR3 coding DNA: TGCGCCAGCAGCCAAGGTCAAGCGGGGCTAGAGACCCAGTACTTC.

This clonotype was counted many times. V and J are TRBV20-1 and TRBJ2-5; perhaps TRBD1 as D (6 bases). V lost 5 bases, J lost 2 bases, and 15 bases lay in between. The germline gives CDR1 DFQATT, CDR2 SNEGSKA (reference sequence). The CDR3 totals 14 residues. The CDR3 protein is CSAYSGVRQETQYF. In nucleotides, the CDR3 is TGCAGTGCTTACTCAGGGGTTCGGCAAGAGACCCAGTACTTC.

This clonotype occurred many times. This chain links TRBV7-2 with TRBJ2-5; D could derive from TRBD1 or TRBD2 (5 bases each). V was pared by 1 base and J by 7 bases, with 22 bases between. The CDR3 has 17 residues. Looked up from germline, CDR1 is SGHTA and CDR2 is FQGNSA. CDR3 loop: CASSLGPAGTEMRTQYF. CDR3 DNA sequence: TGTGCCAGCAGCTTAGGGCCTGCAGGGACGGAGATGAGGACCCAGTACTTC.

This clonotype has at least ten counts. The rearrangement links TRBV12-3 or TRBV12-4 to TRBJ2-7; D call uncertain. This CDR3 has 12 amino acids. Deletions cut 3 bases from V and 6 bases from J, with 9 bases between. This CDR3 reads CASSFADLEQYF. The CDR3 DNA is TGTGCCAGCAGTTTCGCCGACCTCGAGCAGTACTTC.

This clonotype was seen many times. The genes are TRBV30 and TRBJ2-6; TRBD1 agrees at 11 bases. This CDR3 has 17 amino acids. Germline loops: CDR1 GTSNPN, CDR2 SVGIG (reference sequence). The trim removed 4 bases at V and 1 base at J, leaving 6 bases unmatched. This CDR3 reads CAWTTGTGGSGANVLTF. The CDR3 nucleotides are TGTGCCTGGACTACCGGGACAGGGGGGTCTGGGGCCAACGTCCTGACTTTC.